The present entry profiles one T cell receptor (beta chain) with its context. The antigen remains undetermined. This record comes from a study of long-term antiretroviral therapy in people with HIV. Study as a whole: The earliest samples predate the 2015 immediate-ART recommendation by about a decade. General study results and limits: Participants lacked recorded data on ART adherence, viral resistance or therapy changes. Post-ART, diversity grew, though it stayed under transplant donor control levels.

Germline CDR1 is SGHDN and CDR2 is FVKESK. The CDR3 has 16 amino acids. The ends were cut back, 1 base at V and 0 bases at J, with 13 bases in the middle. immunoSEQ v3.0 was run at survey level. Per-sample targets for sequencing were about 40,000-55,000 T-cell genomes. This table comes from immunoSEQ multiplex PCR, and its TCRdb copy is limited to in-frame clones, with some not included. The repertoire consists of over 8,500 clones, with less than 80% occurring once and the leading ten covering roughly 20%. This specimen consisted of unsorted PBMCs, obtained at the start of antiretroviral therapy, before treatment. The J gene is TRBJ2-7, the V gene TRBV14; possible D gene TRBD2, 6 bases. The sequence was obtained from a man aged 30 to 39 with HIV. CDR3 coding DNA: TGTGCCAGCAGCCAAGGCTGGGAGGTGAGCTCCTACGAGCAGTACTTC. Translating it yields CASSQGWEVSSYEQYF.